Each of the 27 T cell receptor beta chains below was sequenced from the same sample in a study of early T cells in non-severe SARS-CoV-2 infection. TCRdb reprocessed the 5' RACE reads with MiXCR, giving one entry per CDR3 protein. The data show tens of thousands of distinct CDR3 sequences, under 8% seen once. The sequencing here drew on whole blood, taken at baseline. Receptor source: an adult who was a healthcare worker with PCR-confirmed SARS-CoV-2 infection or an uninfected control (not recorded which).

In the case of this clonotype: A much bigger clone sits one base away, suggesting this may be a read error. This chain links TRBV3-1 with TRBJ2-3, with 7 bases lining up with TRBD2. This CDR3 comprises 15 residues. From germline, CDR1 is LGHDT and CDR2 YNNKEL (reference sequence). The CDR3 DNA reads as TGTGCCAGCAGCCAGGATACGACTAGCATAGATACGCAGTATTTT. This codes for CASSQDTTSIDTQYF.

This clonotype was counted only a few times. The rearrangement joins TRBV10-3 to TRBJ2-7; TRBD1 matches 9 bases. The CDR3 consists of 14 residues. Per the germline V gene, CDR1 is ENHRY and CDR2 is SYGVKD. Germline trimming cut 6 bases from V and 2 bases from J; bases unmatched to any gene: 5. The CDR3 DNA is TGTGCCATCAGGCCCGGGACAGGGACCTACGAGCAGTACTTC. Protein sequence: CAIRPGTGTYEQYF.

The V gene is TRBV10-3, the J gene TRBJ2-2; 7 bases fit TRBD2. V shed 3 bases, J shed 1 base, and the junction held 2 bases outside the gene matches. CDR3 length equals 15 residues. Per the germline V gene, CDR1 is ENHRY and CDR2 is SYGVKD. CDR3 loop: CAISERGVNTGELFF. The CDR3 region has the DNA TGTGCCATCAGTGAACGGGGGGTGAACACCGGGGAGCTGTTTTTT.

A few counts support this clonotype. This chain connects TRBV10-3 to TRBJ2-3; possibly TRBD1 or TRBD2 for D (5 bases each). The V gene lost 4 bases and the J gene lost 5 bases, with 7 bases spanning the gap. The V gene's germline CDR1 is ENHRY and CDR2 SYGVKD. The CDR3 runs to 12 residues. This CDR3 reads CAISGDRDTQYF. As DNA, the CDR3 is TGTGCCATCAGTGGGGACCGAGATACGCAGTATTTT.

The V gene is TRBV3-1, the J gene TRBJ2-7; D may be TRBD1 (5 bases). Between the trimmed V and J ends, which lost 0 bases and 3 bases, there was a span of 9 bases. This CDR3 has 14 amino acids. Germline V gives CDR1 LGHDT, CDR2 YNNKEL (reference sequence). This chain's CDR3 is CASSQEWGGYEQYF. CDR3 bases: TGTGCCAGCAGCCAAGAATGGGGCGGCTACGAGCAGTACTTC.

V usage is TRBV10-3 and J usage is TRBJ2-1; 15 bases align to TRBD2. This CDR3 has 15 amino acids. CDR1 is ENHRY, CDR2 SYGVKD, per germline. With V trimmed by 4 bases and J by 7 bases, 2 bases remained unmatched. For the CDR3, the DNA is TGTGCCATCAGTGCAGGGACTAGCGGGGGGAATGAGCAGTTCTTC. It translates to CAISAGTSGGNEQFF.

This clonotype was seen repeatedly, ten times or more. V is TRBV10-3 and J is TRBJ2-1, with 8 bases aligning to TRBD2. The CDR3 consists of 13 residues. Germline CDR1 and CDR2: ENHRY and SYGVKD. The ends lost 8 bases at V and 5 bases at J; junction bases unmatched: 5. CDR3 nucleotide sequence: TGTGCCATCCCGGGGGGGCGTGACAATGAGCAGTTCTTC. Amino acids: CAIPGGRDNEQFF.

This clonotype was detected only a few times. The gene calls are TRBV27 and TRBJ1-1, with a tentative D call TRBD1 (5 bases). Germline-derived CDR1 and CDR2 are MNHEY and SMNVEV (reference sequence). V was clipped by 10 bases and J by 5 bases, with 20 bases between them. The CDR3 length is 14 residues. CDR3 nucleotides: TGTGCCACCGGGAGGGGCTGGAGGTTGACTGAAGCTTTCTTT. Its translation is CATGRGWRLTEAFF.

The CDR3 DNA follows: TGTGCCAGCAGTTTGAGACCCCGAGGCCGGCAGTACTTC. As protein: CASSLRPRGRQYF. This chain uses TRBV12-3 or TRBV12-4 with TRBJ2-7; D not certain. Trimming stripped 3 bases from V and 9 bases from J, with 15 bases between. The CDR3 is made up of 13 amino acids.

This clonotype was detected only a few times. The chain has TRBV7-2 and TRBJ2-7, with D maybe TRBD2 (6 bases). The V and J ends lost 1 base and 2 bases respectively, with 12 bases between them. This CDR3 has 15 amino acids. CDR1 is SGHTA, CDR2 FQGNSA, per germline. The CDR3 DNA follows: TGTGCCAGCAGCTTAGGATTGGAGGGCACCTACGAGCAGTACTTC. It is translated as CASSLGLEGTYEQYF.

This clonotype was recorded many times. The CDR3 DNA reads TGTGCCAGCTCACCACCGGGACCCACCGGCTACACCTTC. This sequence encodes CASSPPGPTGYTF. J is TRBJ1-2 and V is TRBV18; weak D call: TRBD1 (5 bases). Trimming removed 0 bases from V and 8 bases from J, with 10 bases in between. Germline CDR1 is KGHSH and CDR2 is LQKENI. The CDR3 loop spans 13 amino acids.

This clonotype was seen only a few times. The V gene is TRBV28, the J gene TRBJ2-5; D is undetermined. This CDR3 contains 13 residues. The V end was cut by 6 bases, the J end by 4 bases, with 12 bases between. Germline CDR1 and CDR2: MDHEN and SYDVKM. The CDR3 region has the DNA TGTGCCAGCAGGGCAACGGGCGCAGAGACCCAGTACTTC. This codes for CASRATGAETQYF.

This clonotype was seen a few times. The CDR3 region has the DNA TGTGCCAGCAGCTTAGGCGTAGCTCCCGAAACAGATACGCAGTATTTT. Protein product: CASSLGVAPETDTQYF. The V gene is TRBV13, the J gene TRBJ2-3; no definite D call. From germline, CDR1 is PRHDT and CDR2 FYEKMQ (reference sequence). This CDR3 spans 16 amino acids. V lost 0 bases and J lost 3, with 13 bases in between. The full variable domain, rest sourced from reference TRBV13 and TRBJ2-3, is AAGVIQSPRHLIKEKRETATLKCYPIPRHDTVYWYQQGPGQDPQFLISFYEKMQSDKGSIPDRFSAQQFSDYHSELNMSSLELGDSALYFCASSLGVAPETDTQYFGPGTRLTVL.

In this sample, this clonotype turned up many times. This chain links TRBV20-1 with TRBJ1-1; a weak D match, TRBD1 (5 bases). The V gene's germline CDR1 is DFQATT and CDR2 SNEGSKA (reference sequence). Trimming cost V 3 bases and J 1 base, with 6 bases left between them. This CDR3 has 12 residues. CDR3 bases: TGCAGTGCTAGGCAGGGGAACACTGAAGCTTTCTTT. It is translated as CSARQGNTEAFF.

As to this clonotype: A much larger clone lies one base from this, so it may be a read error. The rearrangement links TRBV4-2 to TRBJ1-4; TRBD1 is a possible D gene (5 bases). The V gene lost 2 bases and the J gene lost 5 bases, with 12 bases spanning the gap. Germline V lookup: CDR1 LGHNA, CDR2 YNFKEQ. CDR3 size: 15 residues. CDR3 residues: CASSQTRDGNEKLFF. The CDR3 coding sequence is TGTGCCAGCAGCCAAACCCGGGACGGCAATGAAAAACTGTTTTTT.

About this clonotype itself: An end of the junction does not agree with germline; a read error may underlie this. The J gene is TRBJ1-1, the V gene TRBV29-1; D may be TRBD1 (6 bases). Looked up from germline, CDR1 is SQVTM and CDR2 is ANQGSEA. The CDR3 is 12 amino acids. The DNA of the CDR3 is TGCAGCGTTTCTACAGGGAACCCTGAAGCTTTCTTT. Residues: CSVSTGNPEAFF.

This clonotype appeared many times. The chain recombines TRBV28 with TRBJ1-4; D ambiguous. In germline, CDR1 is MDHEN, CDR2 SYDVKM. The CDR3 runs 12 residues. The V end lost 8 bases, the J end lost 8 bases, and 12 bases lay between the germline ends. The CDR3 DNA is TGTGCCAGCTATCGGGTATTCGAAAAACTGTTTTTT. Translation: CASYRVFEKLFF.

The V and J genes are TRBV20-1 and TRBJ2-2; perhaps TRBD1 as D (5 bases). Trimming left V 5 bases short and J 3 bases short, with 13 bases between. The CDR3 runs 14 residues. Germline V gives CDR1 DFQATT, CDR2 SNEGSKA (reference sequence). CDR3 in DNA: TGCAGTGCTCCCGGACATTCGGACACCGGGGAGCTGTTTTTT. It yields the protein CSAPGHSDTGELFF.

CDR3 sequence: CASSLTLASTGELFF. For the CDR3, the DNA is TGTGCCAGCAGCTTAACCCTAGCCTCCACCGGGGAGCTGTTTTTT. The chain couples TRBV7-9 to TRBJ2-2; possibly TRBD2 for D (5 bases). Germline lookup yields CDR1 SEHNR and CDR2 FQNEAQ (reference sequence). V lost 2 bases, J lost 4 bases, and 11 bases lay in between. CDR3 length equals 15 residues.

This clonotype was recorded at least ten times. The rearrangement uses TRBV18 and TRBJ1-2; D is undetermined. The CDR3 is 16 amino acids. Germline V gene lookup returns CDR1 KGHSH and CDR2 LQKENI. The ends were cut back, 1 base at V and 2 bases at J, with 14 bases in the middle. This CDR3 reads CASSPLVSASNYGYTF. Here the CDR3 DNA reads TGTGCCAGCTCACCACTGGTCAGCGCCTCGAACTATGGCTACACCTTC.

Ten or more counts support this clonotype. In DNA form, the CDR3 reads TGCAGTTTCTACCGGGACAGGGGTAAAGATACGCAGTATTTT. Translation gives CSFYRDRGKDTQYF. The chain employs TRBV20-1 and TRBJ2-3, with 10 bases aligning to TRBD1. After removal of 8 bases from V and 5 bases from J, the junction contained 10 bases not matched to a gene. Germline values: CDR1 DFQATT, CDR2 SNEGSKA (reference sequence). The CDR3 extends over 14 amino acids.

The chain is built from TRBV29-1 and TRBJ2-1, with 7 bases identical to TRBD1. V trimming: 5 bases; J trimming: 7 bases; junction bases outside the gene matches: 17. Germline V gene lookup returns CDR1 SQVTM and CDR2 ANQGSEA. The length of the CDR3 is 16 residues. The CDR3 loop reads CSVYMQGTVFTNEQFF. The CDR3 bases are TGCAGCGTTTACATGCAGGGGACAGTTTTTACAAATGAGCAGTTCTTC.

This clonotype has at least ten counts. The CDR3 loop is CASSLRDSEYEQYF. The CDR3 DNA follows: TGTGCCAGCAGCTTGAGGGACAGCGAGTACGAGCAGTACTTC. The chain carries TRBV5-6 and TRBJ2-7; 7 bases map to TRBD1. J was trimmed by 4 bases and V by 1 base; bases with no gene match: 5. Per germline, CDR1 SGHDT and CDR2 YYEEEE. The CDR3 is 14 amino acids.

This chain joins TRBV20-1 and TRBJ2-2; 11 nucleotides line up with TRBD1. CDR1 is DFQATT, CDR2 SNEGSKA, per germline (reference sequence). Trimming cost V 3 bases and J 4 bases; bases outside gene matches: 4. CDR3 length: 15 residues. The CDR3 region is CSARPGTGGTGELFF. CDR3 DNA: TGCAGTGCTAGGCCCGGGACAGGGGGCACCGGGGAGCTGTTTTTT.

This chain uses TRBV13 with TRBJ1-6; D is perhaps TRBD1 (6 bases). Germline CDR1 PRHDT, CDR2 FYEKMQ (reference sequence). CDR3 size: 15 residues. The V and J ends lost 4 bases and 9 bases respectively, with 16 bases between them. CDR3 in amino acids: CASSSYREVPSPLHF. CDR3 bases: TGTGCCAGCAGCTCATACAGGGAGGTACCTTCACCCCTCCACTTT. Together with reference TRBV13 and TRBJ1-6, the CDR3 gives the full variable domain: AAGVIQSPRHLIKEKRETATLKCYPIPRHDTVYWYQQGPGQDPQFLISFYEKMQSDKGSIPDRFSAQQFSDYHSELNMSSLELGDSALYFCASSSYREVPSPLHFGNGTRLTVT.

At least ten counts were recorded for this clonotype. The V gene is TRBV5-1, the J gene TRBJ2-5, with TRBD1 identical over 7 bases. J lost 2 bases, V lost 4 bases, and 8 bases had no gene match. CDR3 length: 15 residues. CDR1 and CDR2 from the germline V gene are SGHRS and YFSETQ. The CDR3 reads CASSPTTGLQETQYF. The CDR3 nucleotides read TGCGCCAGCAGCCCAACGACAGGGCTTCAAGAGACCCAGTACTTC.

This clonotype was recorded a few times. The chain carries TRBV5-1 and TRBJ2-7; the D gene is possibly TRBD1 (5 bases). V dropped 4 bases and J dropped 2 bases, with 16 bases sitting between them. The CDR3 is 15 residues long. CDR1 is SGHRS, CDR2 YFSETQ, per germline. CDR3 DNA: TGCGCCAGCAGCCTTCAACCGTCAGGGACCTACGAGCAGTACTTC. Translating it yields CASSLQPSGTYEQYF.